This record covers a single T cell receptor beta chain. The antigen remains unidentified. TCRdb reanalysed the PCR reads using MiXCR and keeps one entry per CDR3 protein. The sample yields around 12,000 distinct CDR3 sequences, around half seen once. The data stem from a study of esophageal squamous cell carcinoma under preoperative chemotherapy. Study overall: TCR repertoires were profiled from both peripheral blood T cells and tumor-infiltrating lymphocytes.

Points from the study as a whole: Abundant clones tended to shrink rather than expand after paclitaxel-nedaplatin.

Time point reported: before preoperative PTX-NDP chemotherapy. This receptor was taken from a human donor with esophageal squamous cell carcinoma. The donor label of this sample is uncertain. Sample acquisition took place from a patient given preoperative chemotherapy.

CDR3 DNA: TGTGCCAGCAGCTTAGCCAGGCAAGAGACCCAGTACTTC. It specifies CASSLARQETQYF. J is TRBJ2-5 and V is TRBV11-1; unclear D gene. V lost 0 bases to trimming and J lost 2 bases, with 4 bases between them. This CDR3 region has 13 residues. Germline CDR1 SGHAT, CDR2 FQDESV (reference sequence).